This is a list of T cell receptor beta chains from one sample in a study of shared clonotypes between healthy human individuals. Generated by immunoSEQ multiplex PCR, the TCRdb table keeps only in-frame clones and is missing some. The sample has about 2.5 million clones; under 95% are singletons. The sample comprised naive CD4+ T cells from PBMCs. Every receptor here comes from a man aged 18-30 years in good health. Some clones in this sample may be carry-over from other donors' samples. Both conserved end residues are part of each CDR3. The D gene is left open where the match is weak. The listing skips clone size in some rows; elsewhere it reads once, few, many or a size class.

NA,TRBV28,TRBJ1-5,TRBD1,CASSLRPGQGGNQPQHF,TGTGCCAGCAGTTTACGACCGGGACAGGGTGGCAATCAGCCCCAGCATTTT
NA,TRBV9,TRBJ2-5,TRBD2,CASSGTSGTGTQYF,TGTGCCAGCAGCGGAACTAGCGGGACGGGGACCCAGTACTTC
NA,TRBV4-1,TRBJ1-3,NA,CASSQREMGNTIYF,TGCGCCAGCAGCCAAAGGGAAATGGGAAACACCATATATTTT
NA,TRBV6-6,TRBJ1-3,TRBD1,CASNGQGGFSGNTIYF,TGTGCCAGCAACGGACAGGGGGGATTCTCTGGAAACACCATATATTTT
NA,TRBV7-8,TRBJ2-1,TRBD1,CASSNLQQGAYEQFF,TGTGCCAGCAGCAACCTTCAGCAGGGGGCGTATGAGCAGTTCTTC
NA,TRBV30,TRBJ1-2,NA,CAWSVLPNSRGSSGYTF,TGTGCCTGGAGTGTACTCCCCAACTCAAGGGGGTCGAGTGGCTACACCTTC
NA,TRBV29-1,TRBJ2-3,NA,CSAAGRGKRGTDTQYF,TGCAGCGCCGCTGGTCGGGGGAAGCGGGGCACAGATACGCAGTATTTT
NA,TRBV4-2,TRBJ2-3,NA,CASSQDSFGTQYF,TGTGCCAGCAGCCAAGATTCCTTTGGTACGCAGTATTTT
NA,TRBV11-3,TRBJ2-2,TRBD1,CASSPQGAVTGELFF,TGTGCCAGCAGCCCACAGGGGGCTGTCACCGGGGAGCTGTTTTTT
NA,TRBV28,TRBJ2-7,TRBD2,CASSPAGRPAEQYF,TGTGCCAGCAGCCCAGCGGGACGGCCCGCCGAGCAGTACTTC
once,TRBV28,TRBJ2-7,TRBD1,CASGPGQGRHEQYF,TGTGCCAGCGGACCGGGACAGGGGAGACACGAGCAGTACTTC
NA,TRBV5-1,TRBJ2-7,NA,CASSLGGGSYEQYF,TGCGCCAGCAGCTTGGGGGGCGGAAGCTACGAGCAGTACTTC
NA,TRBV7-8,TRBJ2-7,NA,CASSLAGQGPYEQYF,TGTGCCAGCAGCTTAGCCGGGCAGGGCCCCTACGAGCAGTACTTC
NA,TRBV6-5,TRBJ1-5,NA,CASSYFRPGAGQPQHF,TGTGCCAGCAGTTACTTCCGTCCGGGGGCGGGCCAGCCCCAGCATTTT
NA,TRBV19,TRBJ2-3,TRBD2,CASSRYSGKDTDTQYF,TGTGCCAGTAGTCGGTATAGCGGGAAGGACACAGATACGCAGTATTTT
NA,TRBV14,TRBJ2-1,TRBD2,CASSQGGEVRGLKYNEQFF,TGTGCCAGCAGCCAAGGAGGAGAGGTAAGGGGACTAAAATACAATGAGCAGTTCTTC
once,TRBV5-4,TRBJ2-6,NA,CASSSQNSGANVLTF,TGTGCCAGCAGTTCGCAGAACTCTGGGGCCAACGTCCTGACTTTC
NA,TRBV10-3,TRBJ2-7,TRBD1,CAIGPGQGAYQYF,TGTGCCATCGGACCAGGACAGGGGGCGTATCAGTACTTC
NA,TRBV18,TRBJ2-5,NA,CASSGSEETQYF,TGTGCCAGCTCGGGTTCGGAAGAGACCCAGTACTTC
NA,TRBV5-6,TRBJ2-5,TRBD2,CASSSGLAVPQETQYF,TGTGCCAGCAGCAGCGGACTAGCGGTCCCTCAAGAGACCCAGTACTTC
NA,TRBV27,TRBJ1-1,NA,CASSLFSTGSPRLEAFF,TGTGCCAGCAGTTTATTTTCTACAGGCAGTCCACGACTTGAAGCTTTCTTT
NA,TRBV28,TRBJ2-3,NA,CASRSPPVDTQYF,TGTGCCAGCAGATCCCCCCCGGTGGATACGCAGTATTTT
once,TRBV2,TRBJ2-2,NA,CASSRDLKLRTGELFF,TGTGCCAGCAGTAGGGACTTGAAGTTACGTACCGGGGAGCTGTTTTTT
few,TRBV23-1,TRBJ1-2,NA,CASSRQANYGYTF,TGCGCCAGCAGTCGACAGGCAAACTATGGCTACACCTTC
NA,TRBV15,TRBJ2-7,TRBD1,CATSRDLAGGSSPPYEQYF,TGTGCCACCAGCAGAGATCTAGCAGGGGGCAGTTCCCCCCCCTACGAGCAGTACTTC
once,TRBV6-4,TRBJ2-3,NA,CASSDSLGGWAQYF,TGTGCCAGCAGTGACTCGTTAGGGGGTTGGGCGCAGTATTTT
NA,TRBV10-3,TRBJ2-3,TRBD2,CAISGRGLAGGMADTQYF,TGTGCCATCAGCGGGCGGGGTCTAGCGGGAGGGATGGCAGATACGCAGTATTTT
NA,TRBV9,TRBJ2-2,NA,CASSVGGQFNTGELFF,TGTGCCAGCAGCGTAGGTGGACAGTTTAACACCGGGGAGCTGTTTTTT
NA,TRBV7-2,TRBJ2-5,NA,CASSLAQWETQYF,TGTGCCAGCAGCTTAGCGCAATGGGAGACCCAGTACTTC
NA,TRBV27,TRBJ2-7,TRBD2,CASSPSFSGRAYEQYF,TGTGCCAGCAGTCCGAGCTTTAGCGGGAGAGCCTACGAGCAGTACTTC
NA,TRBV18,TRBJ2-3,NA,CASSPPRGSDTQYF,TGTGCCAGCTCACCACCGAGGGGGTCCGATACGCAGTATTTT
NA,TRBV28,TRBJ2-1,TRBD2,CASRTGGASGNNEQFF,TGTGCCAGCAGGACAGGCGGGGCTAGCGGGAACAATGAGCAGTTCTTC
NA,TRBV6-4,TRBJ2-1,NA,CASSATFSSYNEQFF,TGTGCCAGCAGTGCTACATTTAGCTCCTACAATGAGCAGTTCTTC
once,TRBV18,TRBJ2-5,NA,CASSPLADRRTQYF,TGTGCCAGCTCACCACTCGCGGACCGAAGGACCCAGTACTTC
NA,TRBV5-8,TRBJ2-6,TRBD1,CASSGEGTGSLSGANVLTF,TGTGCCAGCAGCGGGGAAGGGACAGGATCCCTCTCTGGGGCCAACGTCCTGACTTTC
once,TRBV19,TRBJ1-2,NA,CASSTRDVYGYTF,TGTGCCAGTAGTACCCGGGACGTCTATGGCTACACCTTC
NA,TRBV5-1,TRBJ1-5,NA,CASSLDGSEEPQHF,TGCGCCAGCAGCTTGGATGGCTCGGAGGAGCCCCAGCATTTT
NA,TRBV4-1,TRBJ1-3,TRBD1,CASSRTTGAGNTIYF,TGCGCCAGCAGCCGGACAACAGGGGCTGGAAACACCATATATTTT
NA,TRBV9,TRBJ2-3,NA,CASSVVAGSTDTQYF,TGTGCCAGCAGCGTCGTTGCGGGCAGCACAGATACGCAGTATTTT
NA,TRBV7-8,TRBJ2-7,NA,CASSPGTRNLRAAGVYF,TGTGCCAGCAGCCCGGGGACCAGGAACCTACGAGCCGCCGGTGTGTACTTC
NA,TRBV9,TRBJ2-6,NA,CASGTQGFGANVLTF,TGTGCCAGCGGAACCCAGGGTTTTGGGGCCAACGTCCTGACTTTC
NA,TRBV6-4,TRBJ1-5,NA,CASADSSNQPQHF,TGTGCCAGCGCGGACAGCAGCAATCAGCCCCAGCATTTT
NA,TRBV5-4,TRBJ1-1,NA,CASSLDAANTEAFF,TGTGCCAGCAGCTTGGACGCAGCGAACACTGAAGCTTTCTTT
few,TRBV6-5,TRBJ1-2,NA,CASSYGSVVGGYTF,TGTGCCAGCAGTTACGGGTCGGTTGTGGGCGGCTACACCTTC
NA,TRBV7-2,TRBJ1-5,NA,CASSPWGGRDQPQHF,TGTGCCAGCAGCCCCTGGGGGGGAAGGGATCAGCCCCAGCATTTT
NA,TRBV18,TRBJ1-1,TRBD1,CASSVGQGAVTEAFF,TGTGCCAGCTCAGTAGGACAGGGGGCGGTCACTGAAGCTTTCTTT
NA,TRBV28,TRBJ2-3,NA,CASSTFRGARTDTQYF,TGTGCCAGCAGTACCTTTCGGGGGGCAAGGACAGATACGCAGTATTTT
NA,TRBV7-9,TRBJ1-4,TRBD1,CASSLTQGAPEKLFF,TGTGCCAGCAGCTTGACCCAGGGGGCGCCCGAAAAACTGTTTTTT
few,TRBV29-1,TRBJ1-1,NA,CSSGNTEAFF,TGCAGCTCGGGGAACACTGAAGCTTTCTTT
NA,TRBV7-9,TRBJ2-5,NA,CASSFGGRETQYF,TGTGCCAGCAGCTTTGGGGGGCGAGAGACCCAGTACTTC
NA,TRBV6-1,TRBJ2-7,NA,CATLASSYEQYF,TGTGCCACACTGGCGAGCTCCTACGAGCAGTACTTC
NA,TRBV7-2,TRBJ2-7,NA,CATSKDHYEQYF,TGTGCCACCTCGAAGGACCACTACGAGCAGTACTTC
NA,TRBV10-3,TRBJ2-7,TRBD1,CAISGDRDQPYEQYF,TGTGCCATCAGTGGGGACAGGGATCAGCCTTACGAGCAGTACTTC
NA,TRBV5-4,TRBJ2-5,TRBD1,CASSMGVTGGEETQYF,TGTGCCAGCAGCATGGGCGTGACAGGGGGCGAAGAGACCCAGTACTTC
NA,TRBV27,TRBJ1-5,NA,CASRSSGKGQPQHF,TGTGCCAGCAGGTCCTCAGGTAAAGGACAGCCCCAGCATTTT
NA,TRBV7-3,TRBJ2-2,NA,CASSPHRLGIDTGELFF,TGTGCCAGCAGCCCCCACCGTTTAGGTATTGACACCGGGGAGCTGTTTTTT
NA,TRBV30,TRBJ2-6,NA,CAWSVGARGANVLTF,TGTGCCTGGAGTGTGGGGGCGCGGGGGGCCAACGTCCTGACTTTC
NA,TRBV28,TRBJ1-5,NA,CASSENNQPQHF,TGTGCCAGCAGTGAAAACAATCAGCCCCAGCATTTT
once,TRBV19,TRBJ2-5,TRBD1,CASSTTGASETQYF,TGTGCCAGTAGTACCACAGGGGCGTCGGAGACCCAGTACTTC